This record concerns one T cell receptor beta chain sequence. Its antigen is unidentified. The data belong to a study of vaccination and CD4 T cells after COVID-19. About the study: For each participant, vaccination comprised two doses of either the BNT162b2 or the mRNA-1273 vaccine. Overall study findings and caveats: Spike mono-reactivity held for 304 of 307 vaccine-specific clones in convalescent patients.

V gave up 4 bases and J gave up 6 bases; unmatched junction bases: 8. The CDR3 loop spans 15 amino acids. The treatment denotes: approximately nine-day PBMC culture with coronavirus spike peptide pools or control peptides (ViraFEST assay). Samples of CD4+ T cells were obtained from the unexposed donor before the COVID-19 pandemic (2011-2018). ViraFEST enlarged antigen-specific T cell populations with peptide pools and afterwards sequenced TCRs. Cultured CD4+ T-cell DNA underwent Oncomine TCR Beta short-read sequencing. Cultures of CD4+ T cells served as the source for extracting genomic DNA. One entry per CDR3 protein, called by TCRdb with MiXCR from the PCR reads. The table lists about 5,700 distinct CDR3 sequences, roughly 40% of them singletons, with roughly 50% in the top ten.

The receptor was isolated from a human donor in good health. Sequenced sample: CD4+ T cells from blood, cultured in vitro. The rearrangement joins TRBV12-3 or TRBV12-4 to TRBJ1-5; the match to TRBD1 covers 8 bases. The CDR3 DNA reads TGTGCCAGCAGTTCCGGACAGGGCAAGGTTCAGCCCCAGCATTTT. Translated: CASSSGQGKVQPQHF.